A selection of T cell receptor beta chains follows, all from one sample in a study of T cell responses to AZD1222 COVID-19 vaccine. Using immunoSEQ multiplex PCR, the repertoire was profiled, and TCRdb retains in-frame clones only, with some absent. This sample carries tens of thousands of clones, roughly 90% of them seen once, and the ten largest clones take about 4.3%. Here the sequenced sample was peripheral blood, taken on day 0 of AZD1222 vaccination. The receptors stem from an adult in good health. CDR3s include the opening cysteine and the closing phenylalanine or tryptophan. A D gene is named only where the DNA matches it firmly. Clone sizes are given selectively: once, few, many, or a class where the clone is expanded.

d_call,j_call,v_call,clone_size,cdr3_nt,cdr3_aa
-,TRBJ2-3,TRBV14,-,TGTGCCAGCAGCCAATTGACCGCCGGGACAGGGACTAGCGCAGATACGCAGTATTTT,CASSQLTAGTGTSADTQYF
-,TRBJ1-3,TRBV18,-,TGTGCCAGCTCACCGATATCAGGTATCTCTGGAAACACCATATATTTT,CASSPISGISGNTIYF
-,TRBJ1-3,TRBV5-6,-,TGTGCCAGCAGCTCGTTCTCTGGAAACACCATATATTTT,CASSSFSGNTIYF
-,TRBJ2-3,TRBV29-1,-,TGCAGCGTTGAACGCGGCGGGAGCACAGATACGCAGTATTTT,CSVERGGSTDTQYF
-,TRBJ2-3,TRBV11-3,-,TGTGCCAGCAGGGCCCCGGGAAACACAGATACGCAGTATTTT,CASRAPGNTDTQYF
-,TRBJ1-3,TRBV7-8,-,TGTGCCAGCAGCTTAGCGCGTCTCGGGGGCCGGCGAAACACCATATATTTT,CASSLARLGGRRNTIYF
-,TRBJ2-4,TRBV5-4,-,TGTGCCAGCAGCTGGGGTCAAGCGGCCAAAAACATTCAGTACTTC,CASSWGQAAKNIQYF
-,TRBJ1-1,TRBV5-1,-,TGCGCCAGCAGCTTCACTCCGAACACTGAAGCTTTCTTT,CASSFTPNTEAFF
-,TRBJ1-4,TRBV9,-,TGTGCCAGCAGCGTAACAGGCGCGGGAAAACTGTTTTTT,CASSVTGAGKLFF
-,TRBJ2-7,TRBV5-4,few,TGTGCCAGCAGCGTATCTATTTCGGACGAGCAGTACTTC,CASSVSISDEQYF
-,TRBJ1-5,TRBV4-2,few,TGTGCCAGCAGCCAAGATCTAGAACAGCCCCAGCATTTT,CASSQDLEQPQHF